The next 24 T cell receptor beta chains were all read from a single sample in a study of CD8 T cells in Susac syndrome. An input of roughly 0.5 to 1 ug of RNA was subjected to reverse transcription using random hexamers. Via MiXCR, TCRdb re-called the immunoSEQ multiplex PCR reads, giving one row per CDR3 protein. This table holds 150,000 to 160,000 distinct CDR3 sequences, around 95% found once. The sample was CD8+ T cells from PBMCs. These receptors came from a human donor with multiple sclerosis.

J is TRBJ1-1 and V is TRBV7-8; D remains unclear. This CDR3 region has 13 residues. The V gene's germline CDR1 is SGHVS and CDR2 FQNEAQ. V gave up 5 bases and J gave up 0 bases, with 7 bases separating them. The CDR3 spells CASSHAMNTEAFF. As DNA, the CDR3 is TGTGCCAGCAGCCACGCGATGAACACTGAAGCTTTCTTT.

Here the CDR3 reads CASSLEGGPFNIQYF. The CDR3 DNA reads TGCGCCAGCAGCTTGGAAGGGGGCCCCTTTAACATTCAGTACTTC. The rearrangement links TRBV5-1 to TRBJ2-4; 7 bases align to TRBD1. Germline CDR1 SGHRS, CDR2 YFSETQ. The CDR3 sequence is 15 residues long. Trimming at V came to 0 bases and at J to 7 bases, leaving 7 bases not matched to a gene.

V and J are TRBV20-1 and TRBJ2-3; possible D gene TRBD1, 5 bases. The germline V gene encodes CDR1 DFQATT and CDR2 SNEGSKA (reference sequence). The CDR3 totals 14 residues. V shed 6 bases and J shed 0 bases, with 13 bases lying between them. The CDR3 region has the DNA TGCAGTGCCTGGACAACCTACAGCACAGATACGCAGTATTTT. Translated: CSAWTTYSTDTQYF.

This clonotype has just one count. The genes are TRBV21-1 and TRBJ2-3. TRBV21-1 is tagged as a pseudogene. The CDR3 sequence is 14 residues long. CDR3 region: CASSNGTRTDTQYF. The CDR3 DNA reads TGTGCCAGCAGCAATGGGACTAGGACAGATACGCAGTATTTT.

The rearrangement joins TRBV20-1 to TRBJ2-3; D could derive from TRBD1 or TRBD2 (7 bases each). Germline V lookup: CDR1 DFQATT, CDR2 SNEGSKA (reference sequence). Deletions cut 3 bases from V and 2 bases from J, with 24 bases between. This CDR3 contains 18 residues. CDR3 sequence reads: CSASEGGGEQPVTDTQYF. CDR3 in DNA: TGCAGTGCTAGTGAGGGAGGGGGCGAACAACCCGTCACAGATACGCAGTATTTT.

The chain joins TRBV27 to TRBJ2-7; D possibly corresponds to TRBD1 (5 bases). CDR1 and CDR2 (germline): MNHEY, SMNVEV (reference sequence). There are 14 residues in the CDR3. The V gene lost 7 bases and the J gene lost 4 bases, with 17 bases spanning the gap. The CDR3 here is CASKPKAGSYEQYV. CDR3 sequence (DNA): TGTGCCAGCAAACCCAAGGCAGGGTCGTACGAGCAGTACGTC.

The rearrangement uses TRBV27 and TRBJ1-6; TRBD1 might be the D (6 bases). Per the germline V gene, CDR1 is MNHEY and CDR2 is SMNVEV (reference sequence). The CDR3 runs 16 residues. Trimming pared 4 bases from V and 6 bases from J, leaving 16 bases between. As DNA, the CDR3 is TGTGCCAGCAGTTCGACCTTCCTACAGGGTAATTCACCCCTCCACTTT. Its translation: CASSSTFLQGNSPLHF.

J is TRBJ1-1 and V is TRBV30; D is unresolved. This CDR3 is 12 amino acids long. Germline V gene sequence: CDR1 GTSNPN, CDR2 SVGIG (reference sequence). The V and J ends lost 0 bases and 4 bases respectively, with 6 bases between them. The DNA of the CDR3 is TGTGCCTGGAGTGTACTGGGCACTGAAGCTTTCTTT. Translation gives CAWSVLGTEAFF.

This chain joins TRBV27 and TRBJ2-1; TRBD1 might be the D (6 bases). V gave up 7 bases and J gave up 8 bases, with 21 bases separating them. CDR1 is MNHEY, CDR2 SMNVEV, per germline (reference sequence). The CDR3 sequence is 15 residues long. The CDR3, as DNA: TGTGCCAGCACTGAAGACAGGACCTTCCTGGATGAGCAGTTCTTC. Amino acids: CASTEDRTFLDEQFF.

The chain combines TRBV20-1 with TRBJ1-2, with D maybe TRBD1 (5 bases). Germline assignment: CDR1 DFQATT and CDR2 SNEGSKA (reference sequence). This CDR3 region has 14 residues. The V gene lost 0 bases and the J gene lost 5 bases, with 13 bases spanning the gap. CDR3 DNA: TGCAGTGCTAGAGAGGGGGTAGACGGGTATGGCTACACCTTC. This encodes CSAREGVDGYGYTF.

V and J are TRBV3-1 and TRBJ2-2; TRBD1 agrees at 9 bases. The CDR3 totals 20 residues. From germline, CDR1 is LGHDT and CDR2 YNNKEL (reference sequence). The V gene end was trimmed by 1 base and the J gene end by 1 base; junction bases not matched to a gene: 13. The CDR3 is CASSQGQWGQGLLNTGELFF. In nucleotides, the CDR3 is TGTGCCAGCAGCCAAGGGCAATGGGGACAGGGTCTCCTGAACACCGGGGAGCTGTTTTTT.

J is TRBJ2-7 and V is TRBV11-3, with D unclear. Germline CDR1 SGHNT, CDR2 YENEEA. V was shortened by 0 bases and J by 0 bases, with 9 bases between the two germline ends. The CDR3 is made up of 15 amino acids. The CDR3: CASSLDASSSYEQYF. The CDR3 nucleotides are TGTGCCAGCAGCTTAGATGCCAGTTCCTCCTACGAGCAGTACTTC.

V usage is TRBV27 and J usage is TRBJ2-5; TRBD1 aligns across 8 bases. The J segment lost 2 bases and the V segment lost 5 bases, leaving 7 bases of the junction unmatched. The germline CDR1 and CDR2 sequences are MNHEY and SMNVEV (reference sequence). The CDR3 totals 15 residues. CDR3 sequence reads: CASSPLTGVQETQYF. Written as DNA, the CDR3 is TGTGCCAGCAGTCCTTTGACAGGGGTTCAAGAGACCCAGTACTTC.

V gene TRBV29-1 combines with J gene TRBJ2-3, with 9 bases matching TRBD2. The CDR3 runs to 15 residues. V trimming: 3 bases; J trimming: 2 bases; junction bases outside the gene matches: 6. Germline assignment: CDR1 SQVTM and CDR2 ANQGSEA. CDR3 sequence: CSVEKSGGPTDTQYF. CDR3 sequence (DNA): TGCAGCGTTGAGAAAAGCGGGGGGCCCACAGATACGCAGTATTTT.

DNA for the CDR3: TGTGCCTGGAGTGTCGACAGCATGAACACTGAAGCTTTCTTT. Protein sequence: CAWSVDSMNTEAFF. The chain is built from TRBV30 and TRBJ1-1; perhaps TRBD1 as D (5 bases). The CDR3 spans 14 residues. Germline V gives CDR1 GTSNPN, CDR2 SVGIG (reference sequence). Trimming removed 0 bases at V and 0 bases at J, with 8 bases between. The variable domain in full, completed from reference TRBV30 and TRBJ1-1, reads SQTIHQWPATLVQPVGSPLSLECTVEGTSNPNLYWYRQAAGRGLQLLFYSVGIGQISSEVPQNLSASRPQDRQFILSSKKLLLSDSGFYLCAWSVDSMNTEAFFGQGTRLTVV.

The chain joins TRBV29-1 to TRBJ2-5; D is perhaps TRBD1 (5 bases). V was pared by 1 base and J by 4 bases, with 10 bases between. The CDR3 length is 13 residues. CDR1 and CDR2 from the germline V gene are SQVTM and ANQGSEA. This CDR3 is CSVEVMGPETQYF. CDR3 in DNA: TGCAGCGTTGAAGTAATGGGGCCAGAGACCCAGTACTTC.

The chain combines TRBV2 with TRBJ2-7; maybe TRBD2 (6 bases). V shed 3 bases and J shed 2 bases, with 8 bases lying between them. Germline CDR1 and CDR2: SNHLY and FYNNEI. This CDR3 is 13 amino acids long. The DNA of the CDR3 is TGTGCCAGCAGTGACCGGGGGACCTACGAGCAGTACGTC. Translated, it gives CASSDRGTYEQYV.

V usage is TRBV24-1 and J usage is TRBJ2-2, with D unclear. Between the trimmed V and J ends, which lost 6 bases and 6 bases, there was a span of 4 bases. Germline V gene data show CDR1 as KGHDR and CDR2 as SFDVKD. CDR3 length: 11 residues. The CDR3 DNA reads TGTGCCACCAGTTTAGCCGGGGAGCTGTTTTTT. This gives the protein CATSLAGELFF.

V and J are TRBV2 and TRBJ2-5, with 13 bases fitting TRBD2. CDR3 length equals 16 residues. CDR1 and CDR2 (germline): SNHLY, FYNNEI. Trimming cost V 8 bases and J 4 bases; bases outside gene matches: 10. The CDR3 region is CASRGLAGMLGETQYF. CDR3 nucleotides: TGTGCCAGCCGGGGACTAGCGGGGATGTTGGGAGAGACCCAGTACTTC.

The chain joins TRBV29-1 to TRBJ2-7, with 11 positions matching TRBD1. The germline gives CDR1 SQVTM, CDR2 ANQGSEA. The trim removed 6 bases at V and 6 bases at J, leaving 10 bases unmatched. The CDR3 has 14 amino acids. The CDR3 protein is CSVGPGQGVGEQYF. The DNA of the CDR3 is TGCAGCGTGGGACCGGGACAGGGGGTTGGCGAGCAGTACTTC.

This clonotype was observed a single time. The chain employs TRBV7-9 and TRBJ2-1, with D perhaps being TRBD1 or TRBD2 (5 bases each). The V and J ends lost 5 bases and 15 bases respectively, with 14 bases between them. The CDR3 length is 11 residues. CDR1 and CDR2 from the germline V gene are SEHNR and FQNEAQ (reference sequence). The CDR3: CASSTGPEAFF. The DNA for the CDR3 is TGTGCCAGCAGCACGGGACCAGAGGCGTTCTTC. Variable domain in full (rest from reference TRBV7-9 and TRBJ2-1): DTGVSQNPRHKITKRGQNVTFRCDPISEHNRLYWYRQTLGQGPEFLTYFQNEAQLEKSRLLSDRFSAERPKGSFSTLEIQRTEQGDSAMYLCASSTGPEAFFGPGTRLTVL.

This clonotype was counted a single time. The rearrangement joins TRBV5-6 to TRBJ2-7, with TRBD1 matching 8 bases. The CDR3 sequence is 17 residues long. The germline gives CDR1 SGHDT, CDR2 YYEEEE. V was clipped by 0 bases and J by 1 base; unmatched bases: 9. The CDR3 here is CASSLAFGQGTSYEQYV. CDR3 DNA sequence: TGTGCCAGCAGCTTGGCCTTCGGACAGGGAACTTCCTACGAGCAGTACGTC.

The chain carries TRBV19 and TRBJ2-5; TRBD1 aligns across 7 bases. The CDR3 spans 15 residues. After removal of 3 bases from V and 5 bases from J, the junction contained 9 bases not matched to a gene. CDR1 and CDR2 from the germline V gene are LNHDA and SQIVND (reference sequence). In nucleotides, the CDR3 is TGTGCCAGTAGTATGGGGACAGCCGGCTGGGAGACCCAGTACTTC. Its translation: CASSMGTAGWETQYF.

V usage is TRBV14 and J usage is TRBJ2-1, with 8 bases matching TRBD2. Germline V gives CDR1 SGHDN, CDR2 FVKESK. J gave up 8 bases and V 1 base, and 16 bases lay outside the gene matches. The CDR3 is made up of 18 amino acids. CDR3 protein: CASSQGTSGGFPVDEQFF. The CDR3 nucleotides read TGTGCCAGCAGCCAAGGAACCAGCGGGGGCTTTCCTGTTGATGAGCAGTTCTTC.